This is a list of T cell receptor beta chains from one sample in a study of shared clonotypes between healthy human individuals. Assay used: immunoSEQ multiplex PCR; TCRdb lists only in-frame clones, some missing. The sample has around 1,000,000 clones, 70% to 80% seen once. The sample comprised memory CD4+ T cells from PBMCs. Receptor source: a man in his late teens or twenties in good health. Some clones in this sample may be carry-over from other donors' samples. CDR3s include the opening cysteine and the closing phenylalanine or tryptophan. The D gene is left open where the match is weak. Clone size, where shown, is once, few, many, or a class for clones that have expanded.

clone size,D gene,V gene,J gene,CDR3 DNA,CDR3 protein
NA,NA,TRBV30,TRBJ2-1,TGTGCCTGGGACCTTAGCGGAAACTCCTACAATGAGCAGTTCTTC,CAWDLSGNSYNEQFF
NA,NA,TRBV28,TRBJ1-4,TGTGCCAGCAGTTTCCCCGGGTCAGAAAAACTGTTTTTT,CASSFPGSEKLFF
few,TRBD2,TRBV19,TRBJ2-7,TGTGCCAGTAGTCTAGCGGGAGCGGGATACGAGCAGTACTTC,CASSLAGAGYEQYF
NA,NA,TRBV10-2,TRBJ2-7,TGCGCCACCACCACGGACACACGGAGGGAGCAGTACTTC,CATTTDTRREQYF
NA,TRBD2,TRBV5-1,TRBJ2-5,TGCGCCAGCAGCAAAGCCGGACTAGCGGGAGGAGAGACCCAGTACTTC,CASSKAGLAGGETQYF
NA,NA,TRBV10-3,TRBJ1-1,TGTGCCATCAGTGGCCCGAATACTGAAGCTTTCTTT,CAISGPNTEAFF
NA,TRBD2,TRBV7-3,TRBJ2-5,TGTGCCAGCAGCTTAGGGACTAGCGGGAGCTGGGGGGAGACCCAGTACTTC,CASSLGTSGSWGETQYF
NA,NA,TRBV6-5,TRBJ2-7,TGTGCCAGCAGTACCGGGACTCGGGGGAGCGAGCAGTACTTC,CASSTGTRGSEQYF
NA,NA,TRBV14,TRBJ1-2,TGTGCCAGCAGCCAACGGAGAGAATCTGGCTACACCTTC,CASSQRRESGYTF
once,TRBD2,TRBV29-1,TRBJ2-1,TGCAGCGTCCAGCGGGAGGGCCGACCAGACAATGAGCAGTTCTTC,CSVQREGRPDNEQFF
NA,TRBD1,TRBV9,TRBJ1-2,TGTGCCAGCAGCGTAGCCATAGACAGGGTTAACTATGGCTACACCTTC,CASSVAIDRVNYGYTF
few,NA,TRBV5-1,TRBJ2-1,TGCGCCAGCAGCTTCCACCAGGGGAGAGGGCAGTTCTTC,CASSFHQGRGQFF
NA,NA,TRBV19,TRBJ1-5,TGTGCCAGTAGTCCTAAGGATAGCAATCAGCCCCAGCATTTT,CASSPKDSNQPQHF
NA,TRBD2,TRBV7-3,TRBJ2-2,TGTGCCAGCAGCAAAACTAGCGCCGGGGAGCTGTTTTTT,CASSKTSAGELFF
NA,NA,TRBV28,TRBJ1-1,TGTGCCAGCCAACACGTAACAGGGCGAGTAAACACTGAAGCTTTCTTT,CASQHVTGRVNTEAFF
NA,TRBD2,TRBV7-2,TRBJ2-1,TGTGCCAGCAGCTTATTAGCGGGAGGGCCCTACAATGAGCAGTTCTTC,CASSLLAGGPYNEQFF
NA,NA,TRBV6-1,TRBJ2-2,TGTGCCAGCCGACCTTCGGGACTGACGACCGGGGAGCTGTTTTTT,CASRPSGLTTGELFF
NA,NA,TRBV29-1,TRBJ2-7,TGCAGCGTACAAAGCGATACGTACGAGCAGTACTTC,CSVQSDTYEQYF
NA,TRBD1,TRBV18,TRBJ1-2,TGTGCCAGCTCACCCGATGCAGGGGGGGCGCATGGCTACACCTTC,CASSPDAGGAHGYTF
NA,NA,TRBV28,TRBJ1-2,TGTGCCAGCAGTTTATTAGAAGGGAAAGGCTACACCTTC,CASSLLEGKGYTF
few,TRBD2,TRBV7-2,TRBJ2-3,TGTGCCAGCAGCCTTACTAGCGGTCTACGTGGAGCAGATACGCAGTATTTT,CASSLTSGLRGADTQYF
NA,NA,TRBV9,TRBJ2-2,TGTGCCAGCAGCGCCGTCTACACCGGGGAGCTGTTTTTT,CASSAVYTGELFF
few,NA,TRBV10-3,TRBJ1-5,TGTGCCATCAGCTCAAGCAATCAGCCCCAGCATTTT,CAISSSNQPQHF
NA,NA,TRBV28,TRBJ1-2,TGTGCCAGCAGCTCAATTACGGGACTTCAAGGGTTTACCTTC,CASSSITGLQGFTF
NA,NA,TRBV6-1,TRBJ1-5,TGTGCCAGCAGTGAAGCGGGCAGGCTCCTCGGACATTTT,CASSEAGRLLGHF
NA,NA,TRBV5-1,TRBJ1-1,TGCGCCAGCAGCTTGGATGGCGGGAACACTGAAGCTTTCTTT,CASSLDGGNTEAFF
NA,NA,TRBV15,TRBJ2-5,TGTGCCACCAGCAGGGACAAACAAGAGACCCAGTACTTC,CATSRDKQETQYF
NA,TRBD1,TRBV30,TRBJ1-5,TGTGCCTGGAGTGGTTTTGGGACAGTAAATCAGCCCCAGCATTTT,CAWSGFGTVNQPQHF
NA,NA,TRBV25-1,TRBJ2-3,TGTGCCAGCAGCGGGCCGGGAGCGACAGATACGCAGTATTTT,CASSGPGATDTQYF
NA,NA,TRBV10-3,TRBJ1-2,TGTGCCATCAGTGAGTACGTGGGCGGCTACACCTTC,CAISEYVGGYTF
NA,TRBD2,TRBV27,TRBJ2-1,TGTGCCAGCAGGTCGGCTAGCGGGAGGTACAATGAGCAGTTCTTC,CASRSASGRYNEQFF
NA,NA,TRBV5-1,TRBJ2-3,TGCGCCAGCGGAAACGGGCTGGTAGGAGATACGCAGTATTTT,CASGNGLVGDTQYF
NA,TRBD1,TRBV6-5,TRBJ1-5,TGTGCCAGCAGTTCCCCTCGACAGGGTCTTGGGCAGCCCCAGCATTTT,CASSSPRQGLGQPQHF
few,NA,TRBV5-1,TRBJ1-3,TGCGCCAGCAGCTTGGAACCGGGGGACGGGGTCACCATATATTTT,CASSLEPGDGVTIYF
NA,NA,TRBV23-1,TRBJ2-3,TGCGCCCAGTCAGATACGCAGTATTTT,CAQSDTQYF
NA,TRBD1,TRBV5-1,TRBJ1-2,TGCGCCAGCAGCCGGGACAGGCTCTATGGCTACACCTTC,CASSRDRLYGYTF
once,TRBD1,TRBV28,TRBJ1-4,TGTGCCATATCCGACAGGGCGGGTGAAAAACTGTTTTTT,CAISDRAGEKLFF
NA,NA,TRBV5-4,TRBJ1-2,TGTGCCAGCAGCTTCGAAGGCCTGGAGGGGTATGGCTACACCTTC,CASSFEGLEGYGYTF
once,NA,TRBV9,TRBJ2-3,TGTGCCAGCAGCCGGGACGGATTATTCACAGATACGCAGTATTTT,CASSRDGLFTDTQYF
NA,TRBD1,TRBV30,TRBJ2-5,TGTGCCTGGAGCCGGACAGGGGGCCTGCGGACCCAGTACTTC,CAWSRTGGLRTQYF
few,NA,TRBV11-3,TRBJ2-3,TGTGCCAGCAGCTTACGGGCTGGCTCTAGCACAGATACGCAGTATTTT,CASSLRAGSSTDTQYF
NA,TRBD2,TRBV27,TRBJ2-5,TGTGCCAGCAGTCCCCGACTAGCTCAAGAGACCCAGTACTTC,CASSPRLAQETQYF
few,NA,TRBV14,TRBJ2-7,TGTGCCAGCAGCCAACTTGGCGGATTTTACGAGCAGTACTTC,CASSQLGGFYEQYF
NA,NA,TRBV9,TRBJ1-2,TGTGCCAGCAGCGTAGACGGCTATGGCTACACCTTC,CASSVDGYGYTF
NA,NA,TRBV9,TRBJ2-5,TGTGCCAGCAGCCCCCAGGGACTCGTCCAAGAGACCCAGTACTTC,CASSPQGLVQETQYF
NA,NA,TRBV29-1,TRBJ2-6,TGCAGCGTTACAAACAGGGCTGGGGCCAACGTCCTGACTTTC,CSVTNRAGANVLTF
NA,NA,TRBV18,TRBJ2-7,TGTGCCAGCTCACCTACTTCGCCGGGGAGCTCCTACGAGCAGTACTTC,CASSPTSPGSSYEQYF
few,NA,TRBV6-1,TRBJ2-1,TGTGCCACCATGTACCTTCTAGGGGGACAGTTCTTC,CATMYLLGGQFF
NA,NA,TRBV7-9,TRBJ2-1,TGTGCCAGCAGCTTAGCGTGGAGTTCGCAGGGAGCAGACAATGAGCAGTTCTTC,CASSLAWSSQGADNEQFF
few,NA,TRBV4-2,TRBJ1-1,TGTGCCAGCACCGACAGAAGTGAAGCTTTCTTT,CASTDRSEAFF
NA,NA,TRBV9,TRBJ2-5,TGTGCCAGCAGCGTAGGATTTGGTCTAGAAGAGACCCAGTACTTC,CASSVGFGLEETQYF
NA,NA,TRBV14,TRBJ2-1,TGTGCCAGCAGCCTGGGGCTCTACAATGAGCAGTTCTTC,CASSLGLYNEQFF
NA,TRBD2,TRBV2,TRBJ2-5,TGTGCCAGCAGTTCATCCGGGACTAGCGCCGAGACCCAGTACTTC,CASSSSGTSAETQYF
NA,TRBD2,TRBV7-2,TRBJ2-7,TGTGCCAGCAGCTTAAGCGGGGGTCGGGAGCAGTACTTC,CASSLSGGREQYF
once,NA,TRBV29-1,TRBJ1-2,TGCAGCGTTGAAGGTCAAAGGGGTGGGTATGGCTACACCTTC,CSVEGQRGGYGYTF
few,NA,TRBV18,TRBJ1-1,TGTGCCAGCTCACCGGGTATAGACCTGAACACTGAAGCTTTCTTT,CASSPGIDLNTEAFF
NA,TRBD1,TRBV7-9,TRBJ1-1,TGTGCCAGCAGAATAAACCCCCGGGACAGGGGTATCACTGAAGCTTTCTTT,CASRINPRDRGITEAFF
NA,NA,TRBV5-1,TRBJ1-1,TGCGCCAGCAGGTTGGTCGGACCGCTGAGCACTGAAGCTTTCTTT,CASRLVGPLSTEAFF
NA,TRBD2,TRBV28,TRBJ2-5,TGTGCCAGCTCAACGCGGCTAGCGGGGCAACAAGAGACCCAGTACTTC,CASSTRLAGQQETQYF